This T cell receptor (beta chain) was observed in a study of control samples from healthy donors and cancer patients. Trimming cost V 2 bases and J 2 bases, with 4 bases left between them. The CDR3 spans 13 residues. Germline CDR1 is SGHTA and CDR2 is FQGNSA. Assay: immunoSEQ multiplex PCR; the TCRdb copy retains only in-frame clones and omits some. The sample has 350,000 to 450,000 clones, 75% to 95% seen once. This TCR was recovered from a middle-aged man with head and neck cancer. Sequenced: PBMCs. V usage is TRBV7-2 and J usage is TRBJ1-3; D is ambiguous. In nucleotides, the CDR3 is TGTGCCAGCAGCTTATTGGCTGGAAACACCATATATTTT. Amino acids: CASSLLAGNTIYF.